These 29 T cell receptor beta chains were sequenced from one sample in a study of OX40 agonist ivuxolimab in advanced cancers. Here immunoSEQ multiplex PCR was the method, and the copy in TCRdb shows in-frame clones only, minus some. The table lists 40,000 or so clones, 80% to 95% of them singletons. The material was CD4+ or CD8+ T cells sorted from blood, obtained in a trial of the OX40 agonist ivuxolimab. All receptors come from an adult with an advanced solid tumor such as melanoma, head and neck, liver or kidney cancer.

This sequence joins TRBV6-5 and TRBJ2-7, with D perhaps matching TRBD1 (5 bases). V lost 6 bases, J lost 5 bases, and 11 bases lay in between. There are 12 residues in the CDR3. Germline V gene sequence: CDR1 MNHEY, CDR2 SVGAGI. For the CDR3, the DNA is TGTGCCAGCAGCCCAGGGCCAGACGAGCAGTACTTC. Its protein is CASSPGPDEQYF.

The chain joins TRBV27 to TRBJ2-5; D call uncertain. The CDR3 is 13 amino acids. The V end lost 6 bases, the J end lost 5 bases, and 13 bases lay between the germline ends. Germline loops: CDR1 MNHEY, CDR2 SMNVEV (reference sequence). CDR3 coding DNA: TGTGCCAGCAGCTTGTGGTTGGGGGAGACCCAGTACTTC. Translated: CASSLWLGETQYF.

This chain links TRBV27 with TRBJ2-1; D is unresolved. CDR3 length: 11 residues. The germline CDR1 and CDR2 sequences are MNHEY and SMNVEV (reference sequence). With 8 bases removed from V and 3 bases from J, the gap between germline ends came to 5 bases. This CDR3 reads CASLRYNEQFF. Here the CDR3 DNA reads TGTGCCAGCCTCCGCTACAATGAGCAGTTCTTC.

This clone appeared a single time. J is TRBJ1-2 and V is TRBV28; no clear D gene. The V end was cut by 3 bases, the J end by 8 bases, with 7 bases between. In germline, CDR1 is MDHEN, CDR2 SYDVKM. The length of the CDR3 is 11 residues. The DNA of the CDR3 is TGTGCCAGCAGTTTCGGTCGGGGCTACACCTTC. It translates to CASSFGRGYTF.

The chain joins TRBV4-3 to TRBJ2-1; 9 bases fit TRBD1. CDR3 length equals 16 residues. Germline V CDR1 and CDR2: LGHNA, YSLEER. V shed 0 bases and J 6 bases; nucleotides not matched to a gene: 6. This CDR3 reads CASSQDTGTGFNEQFF. The CDR3 coding sequence is TGCGCCAGCAGCCAAGATACCGGGACAGGGTTCAATGAGCAGTTCTTC.

The chain uses TRBV14 and TRBJ2-7; D gene unclear. This CDR3 has 12 residues. In germline, CDR1 is SGHDN, CDR2 FVKESK. V was pared by 1 base and J by 4 bases, with 5 bases between. The chain's CDR3 is CASSQAGYEQYF. In DNA, the CDR3 is TGTGCCAGCAGCCAAGCGGGTTACGAGCAGTACTTC.

The V call is TRBV6-1, the J call TRBJ2-7, with D unclear. V lost 2 bases, J lost 0 bases, and 8 bases lay in between. Germline CDR1 MNHNS, CDR2 SASEGT. The CDR3 sequence is 14 residues long. The CDR3: CASSESGGSYEQYV. The CDR3 bases are TGTGCCAGCAGTGAATCCGGCGGCTCCTACGAGCAGTACGTC.

This chain joins TRBV6-1 and TRBJ2-7, with D tentatively TRBD2 (6 bases). CDR1 and CDR2 (germline): MNHNS, SASEGT. The CDR3 spans 14 residues. The V end lost 6 bases, the J end lost 2 bases, and 14 bases lay between the germline ends. The CDR3, as DNA: TGTGCCAGCAGGGCGGGGAACAGACCCTACGAGCAGTACGTC. Its translation is CASRAGNRPYEQYV.

A word on this clone: At one boundary the junction diverges from the germline segment, which might be a read error. This sequence joins TRBV19 and TRBJ2-1; no clear D gene. The germline V gene has CDR1 LNHDA and CDR2 SQIVND (reference sequence). The CDR3 is 13 residues long. CDR3 amino acids: CASSPGSDNEQFF. DNA of the CDR3: TGTGCCAGTAGTCCCGGCTCCGACAATGAGCAGTTCTTC.

The V and J genes are TRBV18 and TRBJ2-4, with TRBD1 matching over 9 bases. Germline lookup yields CDR1 KGHSH and CDR2 LQKENI. The ends lost 2 bases at V and 3 bases at J; junction bases unmatched: 5. The CDR3 spans 16 residues. This CDR3 reads CASSPGTGLGKNIQYF. CDR3 in DNA: TGTGCCAGCTCACCAGGGACAGGGCTTGGCAAAAACATTCAGTACTTC.

The chain is built from TRBV9 and TRBJ2-3; D may correspond to TRBD1 or TRBD2 (6 bases each). Germline loops: CDR1 SGDLS, CDR2 YYNGEE. CDR3 size: 19 residues. Trimming took off 3 bases at V and 0 bases at J, with 23 bases between the two ends. DNA for the CDR3: TGTGCCAGCAGCGACCTTCGGGGGCTCAGGGCCGTCAGCACAGATACGCAGTATTTT. Protein product: CASSDLRGLRAVSTDTQYF.

The chain couples TRBV7-9 to TRBJ2-7; unclear D gene. Germline V gene sequence: CDR1 SEHNR, CDR2 FQNEAQ (reference sequence). V shed 5 bases and J shed 3 bases, with 14 bases lying between them. The CDR3 has 14 amino acids. CDR3 DNA: TGTGCCAGCAGCCCCGTCGATCCGGGCTACGAGCAGTACGTC. Translating it yields CASSPVDPGYEQYV.

This chain links TRBV19 with TRBJ1-1, with D uncertain. Trimming took off 6 bases at V and 1 base at J, with 12 bases between the two ends. The CDR3 spans 14 residues. Germline V lookup: CDR1 LNHDA, CDR2 SQIVND (reference sequence). CDR3 residues: CASSLSRGNTEAFF. In DNA, the CDR3 is TGTGCCAGTAGCCTTAGCCGGGGGAACACTGAAGCTTTCTTT.

J is TRBJ1-6 and V is TRBV2; D perhaps matches TRBD1 (6 bases). The germline gives CDR1 SNHLY, CDR2 FYNNEI. The CDR3 runs to 13 residues. V lost 2 bases to trimming and J lost 10 bases, with 9 bases between them. CDR3 loop: CASSEKTGSPLHF. The CDR3 DNA sequence: TGTGCCAGCAGTGAAAAGACAGGCTCACCCCTCCACTTT.

The rearrangement uses TRBV5-8 and TRBJ1-5; no firm D call. The CDR3 is 15 amino acids. Germline V lookup: CDR1 SGHTS, CDR2 YDEGEE. The germline V and J ends were trimmed by 4 bases and 2 bases, with 13 bases remaining between them. CDR3: CASSPTRRGNQPQHF. The DNA of the CDR3 is TGTGCCAGCAGCCCGACTAGGCGGGGCAATCAGCCCCAGCATTTT.

This chain links TRBV28 with TRBJ2-7; D unresolved. CDR1 is MDHEN, CDR2 SYDVKM, per germline. The length of the CDR3 is 12 residues. V was shortened by 3 bases and J by 5 bases, with 8 bases between the two germline ends. The CDR3 region has the DNA TGTGCCAGCAGTTTTGGTGGCAACGAGCAGTACTTC. The encoded protein is CASSFGGNEQYF.

This sequence joins TRBV9 and TRBJ2-3; a weak D match, TRBD2 (5 bases). The CDR3 is 14 residues long. The germline V gene encodes CDR1 SGDLS and CDR2 YYNGEE. Trimming took 3 bases from V and 4 from J, leaving 12 bases between them. The CDR3 sequence is CASSGSGPADTQYF. The CDR3, as DNA: TGTGCCAGCAGCGGAAGCGGCCCCGCAGATACGCAGTATTTT.

V usage is TRBV5-5 and J usage is TRBJ2-1; TRBD2 matches at 11 bases. Germline CDR1 SGHKS, CDR2 YYEKEE (reference sequence). Trimming took 2 bases from V and 6 from J; bases not matched to a gene: 4. The CDR3 is made up of 15 amino acids. CDR3 protein: CASSFSGRAANEQFF. In DNA, the CDR3 is TGTGCCAGCAGCTTTAGCGGGAGGGCCGCCAATGAGCAGTTCTTC.

The chain links TRBV7-8 to TRBJ2-7; 7 nucleotides match TRBD2. CDR1 and CDR2 from the germline V gene are SGHVS and FQNEAQ. The CDR3 is 15 residues long. V shed 2 bases and J 4 bases; nucleotides not matched to a gene: 8. The CDR3 spells CASSLSFGREYEQYV. In DNA form, the CDR3 reads TGTGCCAGCAGCTTATCTTTCGGGCGGGAGTACGAGCAGTACGTC.

The V gene is TRBV9, the J gene TRBJ2-7; no clear D gene. The CDR3 is 14 amino acids. CDR1 is SGDLS, CDR2 YYNGEE, per germline. V was pared by 4 bases and J by 3 bases, with 14 bases between. CDR3 protein: CASSPGSNSYEQYF. As DNA, the CDR3 is TGTGCCAGCAGCCCCGGGTCCAATAGCTACGAGCAGTACTTC.

The CDR3 nucleotides read TGTGCCATCGGGGGAAGACCGGCCGACACGAACACCGGGGAGCTGTTTTTT. This codes for CAIGGRPADTNTGELFF. J is TRBJ2-2 and V is TRBV10-3; either TRBD1 or TRBD2 may supply D (5 bases each). CDR3 length: 17 residues. Trimming cost V 8 bases and J 0 bases, with 19 bases left between them. Germline-derived CDR1 and CDR2 are ENHRY and SYGVKD.

The chain links TRBV11-2 to TRBJ2-7; D is perhaps TRBD2 (6 bases). The CDR3 extends over 14 amino acids. Germline lookup yields CDR1 SGHAT and CDR2 FQNNGV. Trimming removed 4 bases from V and 7 bases from J, with 17 bases in between. The CDR3 spells CASSYPTTSEEQYF. The CDR3 DNA sequence: TGTGCCAGCAGCTACCCCACGACTAGTGAAGAGCAGTACTTC.

The rearrangement joins TRBV25-1 to TRBJ2-5; D is ambiguous. Germline CDR1 is MGHDK and CDR2 is SYGVNS. The CDR3 spans 15 residues. Trimming pared 5 bases from V and 1 base from J, leaving 14 bases between. The CDR3, as DNA: TGTGCCAGCAGTCAAACCACCCGGGCCCAAGAGACCCAGTACTTC. The encoded protein is CASSQTTRAQETQYF. Based on the CDR3 plus reference TRBV25-1 and TRBJ2-5, the full variable domain is EADIYQTPRYLVIGTGKKITLECSQTMGHDKMYWYQQDPGMELHLIHYSYGVNSTEKGDLSSESTVSRIRTEHFPLTLESARPSHTSQYLCASSQTTRAQETQYFGPGTRLLVL.

The genes are TRBV5-6 and TRBJ2-3, with D possibly being TRBD1 or TRBD2 (5 bases each). The CDR3 totals 15 residues. Germline-derived CDR1 and CDR2 are SGHDT and YYEEEE. V lost 5 bases, J lost 7 bases, and 20 bases lay in between. The CDR3 loop is CASRSGHFPMNTQYF. CDR3 in DNA: TGTGCCAGCAGGAGCGGACACTTTCCAATGAATACGCAGTATTTT. Supplemented by reference TRBV5-6 and TRBJ2-3, the full variable domain reads DAGVTQSPTHLIKTRGQQVTLRCSPKSGHDTVSWYQQALGQGPQFIFQYYEEEERQRGNFPDRFSGHQFPNYSSELNVNALLLGDSALYLCASRSGHFPMNTQYFGPGTRLTVL.

The chain recombines TRBV5-6 with TRBJ2-7; a weak D match, TRBD2 (5 bases). CDR3 length: 14 residues. CDR1 SGHDT and CDR2 YYEEEE come from the germline V gene. Trimming removed 4 bases from V and 0 bases from J, with 11 bases in between. The CDR3 loop reads CASSRTRSSYEQYV. The CDR3 DNA follows: TGTGCCAGCAGCCGTACTAGAAGCTCCTACGAGCAGTACGTC.

This sequence joins TRBV19 and TRBJ2-4, with D perhaps matching TRBD2 (6 bases). The CDR3 extends over 17 amino acids. Between the trimmed V and J ends, which lost 2 bases and 6 bases, there was a span of 20 bases. CDR1 and CDR2 from the germline V gene are LNHDA and SQIVND (reference sequence). DNA for the CDR3: TGTGCCAGTAGTATAATCGCGGGAAGTAGCCAGGGAAACATTCAGTACTTC. It translates to CASSIIAGSSQGNIQYF.

The rearrangement uses TRBV6-6 and TRBJ2-5; tentatively, D is TRBD1 (5 bases). Trimming stripped 5 bases from V and 5 bases from J, with 18 bases between. Germline CDR1 is MNHNY and CDR2 is SVGAGI (reference sequence). This CDR3 spans 15 amino acids. The CDR3 DNA is TGTGCCAGCAGTCCCTATCGACAGAGTTCGGAGACCCAGTACTTC. Its translation: CASSPYRQSSETQYF.

The gene calls are TRBV28 and TRBJ2-1, with 10 bases lining up with TRBD2. The CDR3 has 15 residues. The germline V gene encodes CDR1 MDHEN and CDR2 SYDVKM. The J segment lost 3 bases and the V segment lost 6 bases, leaving 5 bases of the junction unmatched. DNA of the CDR3: TGTGCCAGCAGGAAACTAGCGGGACTCTACAATGAGCAGTTCTTC. Protein: CASRKLAGLYNEQFF.

The chain carries TRBV27 and TRBJ2-4; 7 bases match TRBD1. Germline-derived CDR1 and CDR2 are MNHEY and SMNVEV (reference sequence). The CDR3 is 18 amino acids. With 6 bases clipped from V and 6 bases from J, the junction kept 20 bases outside the gene matches. The CDR3 sequence: CASSYWSQGISHRNIQYF. The CDR3 DNA reads TGTGCCAGCAGCTACTGGTCACAGGGGATTAGCCATAGAAACATTCAGTACTTC.